These 27 T cell receptor beta chains were sequenced from one sample in a study of radiotherapy plus CTLA-4 blockade in lung cancer. Sequencing was performed with immunoSEQ multiplex PCR; in TCRdb, only in-frame clones are kept and a portion is missing. The sample gives 75,000 to 100,000 clones, 82% of which show up once; around 3% is in the top ten. The source was peripheral blood, collected from a patient treated with radiotherapy plus ipilimumab. These receptors were taken from a human donor with non-small cell lung cancer who had a partial response to radiotherapy plus ipilimumab.

In its sample, this clone was seen once. This sequence joins TRBV27 and TRBJ2-2, with D perhaps matching TRBD1 (6 bases). This CDR3 is 16 amino acids long. V lost 4 bases and J 1 base, leaving 13 bases between the germline ends. Germline assignment: CDR1 MNHEY and CDR2 SMNVEV (reference sequence). CDR3 amino acids: CASSSPGHLNTGELFF. CDR3 nucleotides: TGTGCCAGCAGTTCCCCGGGACACCTGAACACCGGGGAGCTGTTTTTT.

The CDR3 nucleotides read TGTGCCAGCAGTTTAGCCCCGGGACTAGCGGGAGCATACGAGCAGTACTTC. Translation gives CASSLAPGLAGAYEQYF. The J gene is TRBJ2-7, the V gene TRBV27, with TRBD2 matching over 14 bases. V trimming: 2 bases; J trimming: 4 bases; junction bases outside the gene matches: 7. The CDR3 contains 17 residues. CDR1 MNHEY and CDR2 SMNVEV come from the germline V gene (reference sequence).

This clone was observed once. The CDR3 spells CASSLWQAMNTEAFF. DNA of the CDR3: TGTGCCAGCAGTTTGTGGCAGGCAATGAACACTGAAGCTTTCTTT. The rearrangement links TRBV28 to TRBJ1-1, with D unresolved. The CDR3 extends over 15 amino acids. Per the germline V gene, CDR1 is MDHEN and CDR2 is SYDVKM. Trimming took 3 bases from V and 0 from J, leaving 11 bases between them. Using reference TRBV28 and TRBJ1-1 for the parts outside the CDR3, the full variable domain is DVKVTQSSRYLVKRTGEKVFLECVQDMDHENMFWYRQDPGLGLRLIYFSYDVKMKEKGDIPEGYSVSREKKERFSLILESASTNQTSMYLCASSLWQAMNTEAFFGQGTRLTVV.

The rearrangement links TRBV15 to TRBJ1-1; no reliable D call. Trimming left V 0 bases short and J 1 base short, with 3 bases between. Germline values: CDR1 LNHNV, CDR2 YYDKDF (reference sequence). The CDR3 covers 13 residues. Written as DNA, the CDR3 is TGTGCCACCAGCAGAGATCGGAACACTGAAGCTTTCTTT. This codes for CATSRDRNTEAFF. Combining the CDR3 with reference TRBV15 and TRBJ1-1 gives the whole variable domain DAMVIQNPRYQVTQFGKPVTLSCSQTLNHNVMYWYQQKSSQAPKLLFHYYDKDFNNEADTPDNFQSRRPNTSFCFLDIRSPGLGDTAMYLCATSRDRNTEAFFGQGTRLTVV.

This chain joins TRBV6-5 and TRBJ2-7; 8 bases agree with TRBD1. The CDR3 consists of 13 residues. J gave up 2 bases and V 6 bases, and 3 bases lay outside the gene matches. The germline V gene has CDR1 MNHEY and CDR2 SVGAGI. The CDR3 is CASSAGQAYEQYF. In nucleotides, the CDR3 is TGTGCCAGCAGCGCGGGACAGGCCTACGAGCAGTACTTC.

The gene calls are TRBV6-5 and TRBJ1-6; 8 nucleotides match TRBD1. Germline V CDR1 and CDR2: MNHEY, SVGAGI. Trimming removed 6 bases from V and 7 bases from J; junction bases left unmatched: 8. This CDR3 comprises 15 residues. The CDR3 sequence: CASSRRGQPNSPLHF. CDR3 nucleotides: TGTGCCAGCAGCCGCAGGGGGCAGCCGAATTCACCCCTCCACTTT.

V is TRBV5-5 and J is TRBJ1-4; 8 bases align to TRBD1. Losses at the gene ends were 4 bases for V and 6 bases for J; bases not matched to a gene: 8. Germline values: CDR1 SGHKS, CDR2 YYEKEE (reference sequence). The CDR3 is 15 residues long. The CDR3 DNA is TGTGCCAGCAGCCCCTTGGACAGGGAGTATGAAAAACTGTTTTTT. Its translation: CASSPLDREYEKLFF.

The J gene is TRBJ1-1, the V gene TRBV5-1; TRBD1 matches at 9 bases. V lost 7 bases and J lost 4; bases outside the gene matches: 8. The CDR3 has 14 amino acids. Per the germline V gene, CDR1 is SGHRS and CDR2 is YFSETQ. The CDR3 coding sequence is TGCGCCAGCTTCGACAGGGGGGATAGCACTGAAGCTTTCTTT. The encoded protein is CASFDRGDSTEAFF.

This clone appeared once. This rearrangement joins TRBV7-6 to TRBJ1-4; D gene uncertain. Trimming removed 5 bases at V and 0 bases at J, with 7 bases between. CDR1 is SGHVS and CDR2 is FNYEAQ in the germline V gene. The CDR3 consists of 14 residues. CDR3: CASSQDATNEKLFF. CDR3 nucleotides: TGTGCCAGCAGCCAGGATGCAACTAATGAAAAACTGTTTTTT. Using reference TRBV7-6 and TRBJ1-4 for the parts outside the CDR3, the full variable domain is GAGVSQSPRYKVTKRGQDVALRCDPISGHVSLYWYRQALGQGPEFLTYFNYEAQQDKSGLPNDRFSAERPEGSISTLTIQRTEQRDSAMYRCASSQDATNEKLFFGSGTQLSVL.

V and J are TRBV10-3 and TRBJ1-5, with 8 bases that match TRBD1. Germline values: CDR1 ENHRY, CDR2 SYGVKD. CDR3 length: 15 residues. The V segment lost 6 bases and the J segment 2 bases; nucleotides outside the gene matches: 6. Written as DNA, the CDR3 is TGTGCCATCAGCGACAGGGGCCTCGGCAATCAGCCCCAGCATTTT. Encoded protein: CAISDRGLGNQPQHF.

This clone was observed a few times. The chain couples TRBV7-8 to TRBJ2-1; 9 bases are a match to TRBD2. CDR1 and CDR2 (germline): SGHVS, FQNEAQ. The CDR3 contains 17 residues. V shed 5 bases, J shed 7 bases, and the junction held 15 bases outside the gene matches. The CDR3 region is CASSPLAGAARVNEQFF. In DNA, the CDR3 is TGTGCCAGCAGCCCATTAGCGGGAGCCGCCAGGGTGAATGAGCAGTTCTTC.

The chain carries TRBV9 and TRBJ2-2; 9 bases agree with TRBD1. The junction had 3 bases not matched to a gene; V was cut back by 3 bases and J by 3 bases. CDR3 size: 15 residues. The germline gives CDR1 SGDLS, CDR2 YYNGEE. The CDR3 coding sequence is TGTGCCAGCAGCGCCCGGACAGGGGACACCGGGGAGCTGTTTTTT. This sequence encodes CASSARTGDTGELFF.

This clone appeared once. This sequence joins TRBV5-1 and TRBJ2-3; 9 bases align to TRBD2. This CDR3 spans 15 amino acids. J lost 5 bases, V lost 6 bases, and 10 bases had no gene match. Germline CDR1 SGHRS, CDR2 YFSETQ. The CDR3 DNA reads TGCGCCAGCAAACAGCTAGCGGGATTCGAAGATACGCAGTATTTT. It is translated as CASKQLAGFEDTQYF.

The rearrangement uses TRBV5-1 and TRBJ2-3; the D gene is possibly TRBD2 (6 bases). V gave up 6 bases and J gave up 0 bases, with 17 bases separating them. Germline loops: CDR1 SGHRS, CDR2 YFSETQ. There are 16 residues in the CDR3. The CDR3 here is CASKTHSGTSTDTQYF. The CDR3 DNA is TGCGCCAGCAAAACTCATAGCGGCACTAGCACAGATACGCAGTATTTT.

The V gene is TRBV9, the J gene TRBJ2-3; D ambiguous. Germline V gene lookup returns CDR1 SGDLS and CDR2 YYNGEE. This CDR3 contains 13 residues. Trimming left V 0 bases short and J 6 bases short, with 8 bases between. Here the CDR3 DNA reads TGTGCCAGCAGCGTAGCCGGCGGTGATACGCAGTATTTT. This translates into CASSVAGGDTQYF.

This rearrangement joins TRBV5-1 to TRBJ2-5, with 8 bases aligning to TRBD1. After removal of 4 bases from V and 4 bases from J, the junction contained 9 bases not matched to a gene. This CDR3 is 15 amino acids long. The germline V gene encodes CDR1 SGHRS and CDR2 YFSETQ. For the CDR3, the DNA is TGCGCCAGCAGCCCAGACCCAGGGGGCAGAGAGACCCAGTACTTC. The encoded protein is CASSPDPGGRETQYF.

This clone was observed a handful of times. The genes are TRBV9 and TRBJ2-7; possibly TRBD1 for D (6 bases). V dropped 0 bases and J dropped 4 bases, with 11 bases sitting between them. Germline CDR1 reads SGDLS; CDR2 reads YYNGEE. The CDR3 is made up of 14 amino acids. DNA of the CDR3: TGTGCCAGCAGCGTAGCGCCAGGGGAGTACGAGCAGTACTTC. It yields the protein CASSVAPGEYEQYF.

The V and J genes are TRBV6-6 and TRBJ2-7; 8 bases map to TRBD2. After removal of 7 bases from V and 2 bases from J, the junction contained 7 bases not matched to a gene. Germline V gene lookup returns CDR1 MNHNY and CDR2 SVGAGI (reference sequence). This CDR3 is 14 amino acids long. This chain's CDR3 is CASTSGWSAYEQYF. The CDR3, as DNA: TGTGCCAGCACTAGCGGGTGGTCGGCCTACGAGCAGTACTTC.

The chain combines TRBV5-4 with TRBJ2-1; 10 bases fit TRBD2. Germline assignment: CDR1 SGHNT and CDR2 YYREEE (reference sequence). Trimming cost V 6 bases and J 4 bases; bases outside gene matches: 13. The CDR3 contains 17 residues. CDR3 amino acids: CASTSHRGLASYNEQFF. CDR3 DNA sequence: TGTGCCAGCACTTCCCACAGGGGACTAGCGAGTTACAATGAGCAGTTCTTC.

V and J are TRBV2 and TRBJ1-1, with TRBD1 matching over 8 bases. V shed 6 bases, J shed 5 bases, and the junction held 8 bases outside the gene matches. The germline CDR1 and CDR2 sequences are SNHLY and FYNNEI. This CDR3 is built from 14 residues. In nucleotides, the CDR3 is TGTGCCAGCAGCCCGACAGGGGTCCGGACTGAAGCTTTCTTT. Residues: CASSPTGVRTEAFF.

V is TRBV29-1 and J is TRBJ2-7, with D perhaps TRBD2 (6 bases). CDR3 size: 15 residues. The germline V gene has CDR1 SQVTM and CDR2 ANQGSEA. V lost 7 bases to trimming and J lost 0 bases, with 19 bases between them. This CDR3 reads CSARTQGGYSYEQYF. The CDR3 DNA reads as TGCAGCGCCAGGACTCAGGGAGGCTACTCCTACGAGCAGTACTTC.

This chain links TRBV28 with TRBJ2-5, with D possibly matching TRBD2 (5 bases). The better agreement between TRBJ2-7 and the DNA end casts doubt on the J call. Germline V gene data show CDR1 as MDHEN and CDR2 as SYDVKM. There are 13 residues in the CDR3. DNA of the CDR3: TGTGCCGCCGGAGGACTGGCGTCCTACGAGCAGTACTTC. This translates into CAAGGLASYEQYF.

The V and J genes are TRBV5-1 and TRBJ2-5; 12 positions match TRBD2. J lost 1 base, V lost 4 bases, and 2 bases had no gene match. This CDR3 contains 15 residues. Germline V gene lookup returns CDR1 SGHRS and CDR2 YFSETQ. The CDR3 protein is CASSLGLAGQETQYF. For the CDR3, the DNA is TGCGCCAGCAGCCTGGGACTAGCGGGCCAAGAGACCCAGTACTTC.

The rearrangement joins TRBV7-3 to TRBJ2-6; the D gene is possibly TRBD1 (6 bases). CDR3 length equals 18 residues. V shed 5 bases and J shed 2 bases, with 19 bases lying between them. Germline V CDR1 and CDR2: SGHTA, FQGTGA. The CDR3 loop is CASSLLGPTGPGANVLTF. The CDR3 nucleotides are TGTGCCAGCAGCCTATTAGGGCCTACAGGGCCTGGGGCCAACGTCCTGACTTTC.

The chain uses TRBV4-2 and TRBJ2-5, with TRBD2 matching over 8 bases. This CDR3 contains 17 residues. Germline lookup yields CDR1 LGHNA and CDR2 YNFKEQ. Germline trimming cut 3 bases from V and 2 bases from J; bases unmatched to any gene: 11. CDR3 nucleotide sequence: TGTGCCAGCAGCCATGGGGGTATGAGCGGGGGACAAGAGACCCAGTACTTC. Encoded protein: CASSHGGMSGGQETQYF.

Only one count was recorded for this clone. The chain links TRBV6-5 to TRBJ2-6; 7 nucleotides line up with TRBD1. The trim removed 6 bases at V and 4 bases at J, leaving 6 bases unmatched. The CDR3 has 15 amino acids. Looked up from germline, CDR1 is MNHEY and CDR2 is SVGAGI. CDR3 residues: CASSLKGAGANVLTF. CDR3 DNA sequence: TGTGCCAGCAGCCTAAAGGGGGCGGGGGCCAACGTCCTGACTTTC.

The chain carries TRBV7-9 and TRBJ2-1; the match to TRBD1 covers 7 bases. V trimming: 3 bases; J trimming: 7 bases; junction bases outside the gene matches: 6. The CDR3 covers 14 residues. The germline gives CDR1 SEHNR, CDR2 FQNEAQ (reference sequence). CDR3 bases: TGTGCCAGCAGCTTTTGGCAGGGGGTAAATGAGCAGTTCTTC. Translated: CASSFWQGVNEQFF.